Listed below are T cell receptor beta chains from one sample, sequenced in a study of OX40 agonist ivuxolimab in advanced cancers. The method was immunoSEQ multiplex PCR; TCRdb's version includes in-frame clones alone and lacks a portion of them. The sample records 28,000 or so clones, around four fifths being singletons. The source was CD4+ or CD8+ T cells sorted from blood, collected in a trial of the OX40 agonist ivuxolimab. The receptor source for this set is an adult with an advanced solid tumor such as melanoma, head and neck, liver or kidney cancer. The CDR3 runs from the conserved cysteine through the conserved F or W. Each record gives: J gene, clone size, D gene, V gene, CDR3 protein, CDR3 DNA. A D gene is named only where the DNA matches it firmly. The size field is filled for only some rows; it gives once, few, many or a size class.

TRBJ1-2	once	.	TRBV4-3	CASSQDTGMRGGYTF	TGCGCCAGCAGCCAAGATACAGGGATGAGAGGTGGCTACACCTTC
TRBJ2-7	.	TRBD2	TRBV6-5	CASSYSTSGAYEQYF	TGTGCCAGCAGTTACTCGACTAGCGGGGCCTACGAGCAGTACTTC
TRBJ1-5	.	.	TRBV11-3	CASSSRTDGNQPQHF	TGTGCCAGCAGCTCCAGGACGGATGGCAATCAGCCCCAGCATTTT
TRBJ1-1	.	TRBD1	TRBV19	CASIRGTDEAFF	TGTGCCAGTATCCGGGGGACAGACGAAGCTTTCTTT
TRBJ1-2	once	.	TRBV6-5	CASSAQGGGRDGYTF	TGTGCCAGCAGCGCCCAGGGCGGCGGAAGGGATGGCTACACCTTC
TRBJ2-7	.	.	TRBV29-1	CSVEAGTGNYEQYF	TGCAGCGTTGAAGCGGGCACAGGGAACTACGAGCAGTACTTC
TRBJ1-1	.	.	TRBV5-4	CASSLGPLRVNTEAFF	TGTGCCAGCAGCTTGGGCCCCCTCAGGGTGAACACTGAAGCTTTCTTT
TRBJ2-5	few	TRBD2	TRBV5-4	CASRVSGGGGQTQYF	TGTGCCAGCAGGGTTAGCGGGGGCGGGGGGCAGACCCAGTACTTC
TRBJ2-2	few	.	TRBV6-5	CASSYSSGNTGELFF	TGTGCCAGCAGTTACTCATCAGGGAACACCGGGGAGCTGTTTTTT
TRBJ1-6	medium-sized	.	TRBV9	CASSPRDIGGSPLHF	TGTGCCAGCAGCCCCCGGGACATTGGGGGTTCACCCCTCCACTTT
TRBJ2-7	.	TRBD1	TRBV19	CASSIWGTGYEQYF	TGTGCCAGTAGTATTTGGGGGACAGGGTATGAGCAGTACTTC
TRBJ2-7	.	.	TRBV19	CASSLNYRDISYEQYF	TGTGCCAGTAGTCTTAATTATCGGGACATCTCCTACGAGCAGTACTTC
TRBJ2-7	.	TRBD1	TRBV4-1	CASSPGQGSYEQYF	TGCGCCAGCAGCCCGGGACAGGGTTCCTACGAGCAGTACTTC
TRBJ1-2	.	.	TRBV27	CASSFNHGDGYTF	TGTGCCAGCAGTTTTAACCATGGCGATGGCTACACCTTC
TRBJ1-2	once	.	TRBV30	CACLLGGAIPGYTF	TGTGCCTGCCTATTGGGGGGGGCGATTCCTGGCTACACCTTC
TRBJ2-5	.	.	TRBV6-5	CASSQGGIYQETQYF	TGTGCCAGCAGTCAAGGGGGGATATACCAAGAGACCCAGTACTTC
TRBJ1-2	once	.	TRBV6-1	CASSADQALLPRSYTF	TGTGCCAGCAGTGCCGATCAGGCCTTGCTTCCTAGAAGCTACACCTTC
TRBJ1-2	.	.	TRBV7-6	CASSGPRGANYGYTF	TGTGCCAGCAGCGGCCCGAGGGGGGCCAACTATGGCTACACCTTC
TRBJ2-7	.	.	TRBV2	CASGWGTDYAYEQYF	TGTGCCAGCGGCTGGGGGACGGACTACGCCTACGAGCAGTACTTC
TRBJ2-5	.	TRBD2	TRBV7-2	CASSLSSGGNSETQYF	TGTGCCAGCAGCTTAAGTAGCGGGGGTAATTCAGAGACCCAGTACTTC
TRBJ2-6	.	TRBD1	TRBV4-3	CASSQVTGTASGANVLAF	TGCGCCAGCAGCCAAGTTACCGGGACAGCCTCTGGGGCCAACGTCCTGGCTTTC
TRBJ2-3	.	TRBD2	TRBV27	CASSLSVAGGPTDTQYF	TGTGCCAGCAGTTTATCCGTGGCGGGGGGGCCCACAGATACGCAGTATTTT
TRBJ1-2	.	.	TRBV5-6	CASSSGEYYGYTF	TGTGCCAGCAGCTCAGGGGAGTACTATGGCTACACCTTC
TRBJ2-7	.	TRBD1	TRBV5-1	CASSPTGVFSYEQYF	TGCGCCAGCAGCCCGACAGGGGTTTTCTCCTACGAGCAGTACTTC
TRBJ1-3	.	.	TRBV4-2	CASSQLDSSSGNTIYF	TGTGCCAGCAGCCAACTAGACAGCAGCTCTGGAAACACCATATATTTT
TRBJ2-1	.	TRBD2	TRBV7-1	CASSAPFLAGGPYEQFF	TGTGCCAGCAGCGCACCATTCCTAGCGGGGGGGCCCTATGAGCAGTTCTTC
TRBJ1-4	.	TRBD1	TRBV5-4	CASSSLDRAIGEKLFF	TGTGCCAGCAGCTCCCTCGACAGGGCTATTGGGGAAAAACTGTTTTTT
TRBJ1-2	.	.	TRBV29-1	CSVAGGGLGYGYTF	TGCAGCGTTGCGGGTGGGGGCTTAGGATATGGCTACACCTTC
TRBJ2-3	.	.	TRBV4-1	CASSQGGLTSTDTQYF	TGCGCCAGCAGCCAAGGGGGATTGACTAGCACAGATACGCAGTATTTT
TRBJ1-5	few	.	TRBV12-5	CASGLAQEVAGQPQHF	TGTGCTAGTGGTTTGGCCCAGGAGGTGGCGGGACAGCCCCAGCATTTT
TRBJ2-3	.	TRBD2	TRBV27	CASSLSKWGGGTDTQYF	TGTGCCAGCAGTTTATCGAAATGGGGAGGGGGCACAGATACGCAGTATTTT
TRBJ1-1	.	.	TRBV7-3	CASSSSANTEAFF	TGTGCCAGCAGCTCAAGTGCTAACACTGAAGCTTTCTTT
TRBJ2-3	.	TRBD2	TRBV6-1	CASSVAGGRTDTQYF	TGTGCCAGCAGCGTAGCGGGGGGGCGCACAGATACGCAGTATTTT
TRBJ2-7	.	.	TRBV4-1	CASSQDPKGYEQYF	TGCGCCAGCAGCCAAGATCCTAAAGGCTACGAGCAGTACTTC
TRBJ1-1	once	.	TRBV9	CASSQGRNRAAEAFF	TGTGCCAGCAGCCAAGGTCGTAACAGGGCCGCTGAAGCTTTCTTT
TRBJ2-7	.	TRBD1	TRBV6-5	CASRLDRGSYEQYF	TGTGCCAGCAGGTTGGACAGGGGGTCCTACGAGCAGTACTTC
TRBJ2-7	.	TRBD1	TRBV28	CASSLFTGENEQYF	TGTGCCAGCAGTTTATTTACAGGGGAAAACGAGCAGTACTTC
TRBJ2-7	.	.	TRBV10-3	CATHDNPGIHEQYF	TGTGCCACCCATGATAATCCAGGGATCCACGAGCAGTACTTC
TRBJ1-1	.	.	TRBV4-3	CASSQDRGTEAFF	TGCGCCAGCAGCCAAGATCGGGGCACTGAAGCTTTCTTT
TRBJ2-3	.	.	TRBV7-8	CASSLVGPGGTDTQYF	TGTGCCAGCAGCTTAGTGGGCCCGGGGGGCACAGATACGCAGTATTTT
TRBJ1-1	.	.	TRBV6-6	CASSYSQGNTEAFF	TGTGCCAGCAGTTACTCTCAGGGGAACACTGAAGCTTTCTTT